This T cell receptor (beta chain) was documented in a study of cytomegalovirus exposure and HLA in healthy donors. Clones were sequenced by immunoSEQ multiplex PCR, and TCRdb holds only the in-frame ones, with some missing. The sample carries about 150,000 clones, 85% to 90% recorded once. This CDR3 contains 15 residues. V was clipped by 6 bases and J by 3 bases; unmatched bases: 6. Per the germline V gene, CDR1 is SGDLS and CDR2 is YYNGEE. Sequencing input: PBMCs. V and J are TRBV9 and TRBJ1-4; TRBD1 matches 9 bases. The origin of this receptor is a woman in her late teens or twenties in good health and CMV-seropositive. The chain's CDR3 is CASNPQGAANEKLFF. The CDR3 DNA is TGTGCCAGCAACCCACAGGGGGCGGCTAATGAAAAACTGTTTTTT.